A single sample gave rise to the 4 T cell receptor beta chains below, sequenced in a study of shared clonotypes between healthy human individuals. Here immunoSEQ multiplex PCR was the method, and the copy in TCRdb shows in-frame clones only, minus some. The data hold about 2,500,000 clones, with 90% to 95% observed a single time. Sequencing was performed on naive CD4+ T cells sorted from blood. This sample's subset: CD45RA+ positively selected. These TCRs come from a man younger than 30 in good health.

This chain links TRBV28 with TRBJ1-2, with TRBD1 matching over 10 bases. V shed 4 bases, J shed 5 bases, and the junction held 13 bases outside the gene matches. The length of the CDR3 is 17 residues. CDR1 MDHEN and CDR2 SYDVKM come from the germline V gene. CDR3 sequence (DNA): TGTGCCAGCAGTTACCCGGGACAGGGGACCTCCTGGTATGGCTACACCTTC. Translated, it gives CASSYPGQGTSWYGYTF.

J is TRBJ1-5 and V is TRBV19; unclear D gene. V was cut by 4 bases and J by 1 base, with 14 bases left in between. This CDR3 has 16 amino acids. CDR1 LNHDA and CDR2 SQIVND come from the germline V gene (reference sequence). The CDR3 here is CASSTVSSRSNQPQHF. CDR3 sequence (DNA): TGTGCCAGTAGTACGGTTTCAAGCCGGAGCAATCAGCCCCAGCATTTT.

The chain employs TRBV30 and TRBJ2-5; TRBD1 might be the D (6 bases). Germline assignment: CDR1 GTSNPN and CDR2 SVGIG (reference sequence). CDR3 length: 11 amino acids. V was clipped by 5 bases and J by 2 bases, with 6 bases between them. The CDR3 DNA is TGTGCCTGGGACAGGCAAGAGACCCAGTACTTC. Its protein product is CAWDRQETQYF.

The V gene is TRBV10-1, the J gene TRBJ2-3, with TRBD2 matching over 12 bases. Per the germline V gene, CDR1 is WNHNN and CDR2 is SYGVQD (reference sequence). The V gene end was trimmed by 0 bases and the J gene end by 1 base; junction bases not matched to a gene: 8. The CDR3 spans 19 residues. In nucleotides, the CDR3 is TGCGCCAGCAGTGAGTCTGGCCTAGCGGGAGGGGATGGCACAGATACGCAGTATTTT. Protein product: CASSESGLAGGDGTDTQYF.